This T cell receptor beta chain was observed in a study of blood T cell repertoires in COVID-19. Study-level background: Samples came from the United States, Italy and Spain, spanning acute and convalescent COVID-19. T cells, B-cell-depleted T cells, or PBMCs supplied cDNA or gDNA.

This CDR3 region has 17 residues. The V gene's germline CDR1 is SGHAT and CDR2 FQNNGV. V lost 4 bases and J 0 bases, leaving 16 bases between the germline ends. The authors' processing: It was from reference gene primer amplification that nucleated cell counts were estimated. Some clones are missing from TCRdb's copy, which holds only in-frame ones; the method was immunoSEQ multiplex PCR. The V and J calls and clone size are taken from that table; D and trimming were inferred from the DNA. The table has tens of thousands of clones, more than 75% seen once. This sequence originates from a woman of 80 years or more with active or convalescent COVID-19. The V and J genes are TRBV11-2 and TRBJ2-4; D possibly corresponds to TRBD2 (5 bases). Material: peripheral blood. The CDR3 coding sequence is TGTGCCAGCAGCTGGTCTCGTAGCGACATAGCCAAAAACATTCAGTACTTC. It specifies CASSWSRSDIAKNIQYF.